The 18 T cell receptor beta chains in this list originate from one sample, sequenced in a study of graft-versus-host responses after intestinal transplantation. The protocol was immunoSEQ multiplex PCR, while the TCRdb copy is restricted to in-frame clones and leaves out a portion. The sample holds over 100,000 clones, roughly 87% seen once. Their antigen targets remain unknown. Sequencing was performed on unstimulated CD4+ T cells sorted from spleen or lymph node cells, taken before intestinal transplant. These receptors came from a human donor who received an intestinal transplant.

The V call is TRBV18, the J call TRBJ2-7; D is perhaps TRBD1 (6 bases). The CDR3 extends over 13 amino acids. The germline gives CDR1 KGHSH, CDR2 LQKENI. The germline V and J ends were trimmed by 5 bases and 6 bases, with 14 bases remaining between them. CDR3 protein: CASSLLEGVEQYF. In DNA form, the CDR3 reads TGTGCCAGCTCATTACTCGAGGGGGTCGAGCAGTACTTC.

This clone was seen only a few times. V is TRBV27 and J is TRBJ2-7; TRBD1 matches 8 bases. Losses at the gene ends were 5 bases for V and 3 bases for J; bases not matched to a gene: 12. This CDR3 region has 16 residues. Germline CDR1 and CDR2: MNHEY and SMNVEV (reference sequence). CDR3 bases: TGTGCCAGCAGTCCCCTGGGACAGGAAAAGATCTACGAGCAGTACTTC. Protein: CASSPLGQEKIYEQYF.

The chain joins TRBV29-1 to TRBJ2-4, with 7 bases aligning to TRBD2. The CDR3 consists of 17 residues. Per the germline V gene, CDR1 is SQVTM and CDR2 is ANQGSEA. The junction had 13 bases not matched to a gene; V was cut back by 0 bases and J by 5 bases. The CDR3 nucleotides read TGCAGCGTTGAAGATCGCGCGGGAGCTGGTGGGGAAAACATTCAGTACTTC. Protein sequence: CSVEDRAGAGGENIQYF.

J is TRBJ1-5 and V is TRBV19, with TRBD1 matching over 8 bases. The germline V gene encodes CDR1 LNHDA and CDR2 SQIVND (reference sequence). The J segment lost 7 bases and the V segment lost 4 bases, leaving 6 bases of the junction unmatched. The CDR3 sequence is 14 residues long. CDR3 sequence: CASSTGQAGQPQHF. The CDR3 nucleotides are TGTGCCAGTAGTACGGGACAGGCGGGCCAGCCCCAGCATTTT.

This clone was counted between two and nine times. The rearrangement joins TRBV27 to TRBJ2-7; maybe TRBD2 (6 bases). Germline V gene sequence: CDR1 MNHEY, CDR2 SMNVEV (reference sequence). The V end lost 6 bases, the J end lost 4 bases, and 22 bases lay between the germline ends. The CDR3 has 16 amino acids. The DNA of the CDR3 is TGTGCCAGCAGCACAATCCCAACTAGCCGCTCTTACGAGCAGTACTTC. Protein sequence: CASSTIPTSRSYEQYF.

V usage is TRBV2 and J usage is TRBJ2-2, with D tentatively TRBD2 (5 bases). The V and J ends lost 5 bases and 0 bases respectively, with 13 bases between them. CDR3 length: 16 amino acids. Per the germline V gene, CDR1 is SNHLY and CDR2 is FYNNEI. The CDR3 here is CASSPWVLANTGELFF. CDR3 sequence (DNA): TGTGCCAGCAGTCCCTGGGTACTAGCGAACACCGGGGAGCTGTTTTTT.

This chain connects TRBV18 to TRBJ1-6; 8 bases match TRBD1. CDR3 length: 18 amino acids. Germline lookup yields CDR1 KGHSH and CDR2 LQKENI. Trimming took 3 bases from V and 0 from J; bases not matched to a gene: 7. Here the CDR3 reads CASSPRRQGASYNSPLHF. The CDR3 DNA reads as TGTGCCAGCTCACCCCGACGGCAGGGGGCCTCCTATAATTCACCCCTCCACTTT.

This rearrangement joins TRBV2 to TRBJ1-4, with 10 bases aligning to TRBD1. The CDR3 extends over 14 amino acids. The germline V gene has CDR1 SNHLY and CDR2 FYNNEI. V shed 4 bases, J shed 8 bases, and the junction held 4 bases outside the gene matches. This CDR3 is CASSGDRGSEKLFF. In DNA, the CDR3 is TGTGCCAGCAGTGGGGACAGGGGAAGCGAAAAACTGTTTTTT.

This clone came up once. V is TRBV6-5 and J is TRBJ2-7; D possibly uses TRBD1 or TRBD2 (5 bases each). Trimming stripped 8 bases from V and 1 base from J, with 12 bases between. The CDR3 has 13 residues. The germline CDR1 and CDR2 sequences are MNHEY and SVGAGI. This CDR3 reads CASARGESYEQYF. In DNA, the CDR3 is TGTGCCAGCGCAAGAGGGGAGTCCTACGAGCAGTACTTC.

The V and J genes are TRBV27 and TRBJ1-6; TRBD1 might be the D (5 bases). The V gene's germline CDR1 is MNHEY and CDR2 SMNVEV (reference sequence). The CDR3 runs 14 residues. Trimming took 3 bases from V and 8 from J, leaving 11 bases between them. DNA of the CDR3: TGTGCCAGCAGTTTTAAGGGGCGGGATTCACCCCTCCACTTT. Translating it yields CASSFKGRDSPLHF.

V is TRBV9 and J is TRBJ2-7, with D uncertain. The germline V gene encodes CDR1 SGDLS and CDR2 YYNGEE. CDR3 length: 15 amino acids. Trimming took 0 bases from V and 0 from J, leaving 10 bases between them. The CDR3: CASSVAPGSSYEQYF. As DNA, the CDR3 is TGTGCCAGCAGCGTAGCCCCCGGTTCCTCCTACGAGCAGTACTTC.

The rearrangement joins TRBV7-9 to TRBJ2-7; 9 bases line up with TRBD2. The germline gives CDR1 SEHNR, CDR2 FQNEAQ (reference sequence). V gave up 1 base and J gave up 2 bases; unmatched junction bases: 9. The CDR3 length is 17 residues. The CDR3 bases are TGTGCCAGCAGCTTAGGGGCCGGGGGACTAGCAGCCTACGAGCAGTACTTC. Translated: CASSLGAGGLAAYEQYF.

This chain links TRBV19 with TRBJ2-1; 7 nucleotides agree with TRBD2. The CDR3 is 11 amino acids. Per germline, CDR1 LNHDA and CDR2 SQIVND (reference sequence). After removal of 8 bases from V and 10 bases from J, the junction contained 5 bases not matched to a gene. CDR3 protein: CASWSGAEQFF. The CDR3 DNA is TGTGCCAGTTGGAGCGGGGCCGAGCAGTTCTTC. The full variable domain, completed using reference TRBV19 and TRBJ2-1, is DGGITQSPKYLFRKEGQNVTLSCEQNLNHDAMYWYRQDPGQGLRLIYYSQIVNDFQKGDIAEGYSVSREKKESFPLTVTSAQKNPTAFYLCASWSGAEQFFGPGTRLTVL.

The table lists this clone with a few counts. The rearrangement uses TRBV6-6 and TRBJ2-1; 10 positions agree with TRBD2. Trimming removed 6 bases from V and 8 bases from J; junction bases left unmatched: 7. The CDR3 consists of 14 residues. Germline V gene data show CDR1 as MNHNY and CDR2 as SVGAGI (reference sequence). This CDR3 reads CASRPSGRGYEQFF. CDR3 nucleotide sequence: TGTGCCAGCAGGCCTAGCGGGAGAGGTTATGAGCAGTTCTTC.

This clone was seen more than once but under ten times. The genes are TRBV6-1 and TRBJ1-6, with D possibly being TRBD1 (6 bases). The V end lost 4 bases, the J end lost 8 bases, and 15 bases lay between the germline ends. This CDR3 contains 15 residues. Germline V gene lookup returns CDR1 MNHNS and CDR2 SASEGT. CDR3 sequence reads: CASSVLTGTDSPLHF. The CDR3 DNA follows: TGTGCCAGCAGTGTACTAACAGGGACCGATTCACCCCTCCACTTT.

The chain couples TRBV5-4 to TRBJ1-1; D gene unclear. Trimming took 5 bases from V and 0 from J, leaving 17 bases between them. CDR3 length: 16 residues. CDR1 and CDR2 from the germline V gene are SGHNT and YYREEE (reference sequence). The CDR3 loop reads CASRDEGRGMNTEAFF. CDR3 nucleotide sequence: TGTGCCAGCAGGGACGAGGGTCGTGGGATGAACACTGAAGCTTTCTTT.

The CDR3 coding sequence is TGTGCCAGCAGCTTAAAAGCAGATCAGCCCCAGCATTTT. Protein: CASSLKADQPQHF. The chain uses TRBV11-1 and TRBJ1-5; D remains ambiguous. Germline V gives CDR1 SGHAT, CDR2 FQDESV (reference sequence). CDR3 length: 13 residues. Trimming took off 2 bases at V and 5 bases at J, with 7 bases between the two ends. The full variable domain, in which reference TRBV11-1 and TRBJ1-5 provide the parts outside the CDR3, is EAEVAQSPRYKITEKSQAVAFWCDPISGHATLYWYRQILGQGPELLVQFQDESVVDDSQLPKDRFSAERLKGVDSTLKIQPAELGDSAMYLCASSLKADQPQHFGDGTRLSIL.

The chain joins TRBV30 to TRBJ2-1; 10 bases map to TRBD2. The CDR3 covers 15 residues. Losses at the gene ends were 1 base for V and 6 bases for J; bases not matched to a gene: 6. The germline V gene has CDR1 GTSNPN and CDR2 SVGIG (reference sequence). CDR3 amino acids: CAWSGLGTSVNEQFF. CDR3 in DNA: TGTGCCTGGAGTGGTCTCGGGACTAGCGTCAATGAGCAGTTCTTC. The variable domain in full, completed from reference TRBV30 and TRBJ2-1, reads SQTIHQWPATLVQPVGSPLSLECTVEGTSNPNLYWYRQAAGRGLQLLFYSVGIGQISSEVPQNLSASRPQDRQFILSSKKLLLSDSGFYLCAWSGLGTSVNEQFFGPGTRLTVL.